This T cell receptor beta chain is from a study of Ad26.COV2.S vaccination and SARS-CoV-2 variants. The overall study: Sample donor was a member of the COV1001 Ad26.COV2.S trial arm. The study gave Ad26.COV2.S intramuscularly, once or twice 56 days apart.

Study results and caveats: From the TCR breadth and depth analyses, total T cell responses may have been underestimated.

Measured with immunoSEQ multiplex PCR; TCRdb has only the in-frame clones, and not every one. The data show approximately 400,000 clones, with 85% seen just once and around 3% held by the top ten. Regarding this clone: As yet, its antigen is unknown.

Treatment described: 15 to 20 received Ad26.COV2.S at low or high dose, single or two shots; a few received placebo; per-sample allocation not given. The samples were gathered on day 63 after the first injection of vaccine or placebo. Sequences were derived from peripheral blood, sampled in a trial of Ad26.COV2.S vaccine versus placebo. The receptor was isolated from a person aged 18-60 years who received the Ad26.COV2.S COVID-19 vaccine or a placebo.

The DNA for the CDR3 is TGTGCCAGCCAAGCGGGCTCCTATAATTCACCCCTCCACTTT. This translates into CASQAGSYNSPLHF. This chain joins TRBV27 and TRBJ1-6; D is undetermined. V lost 8 bases and J 0 bases, leaving 8 bases between the germline ends. Germline V lookup: CDR1 MNHEY, CDR2 SMNVEV (reference sequence). The length of the CDR3 is 14 residues.